The present TCR beta chain was sequenced within a study of cytomegalovirus exposure and HLA in healthy donors. Overall study findings and caveats: A later analysis by the authors found several of the most significant clusters apparently linked to common viral pathogens.

Regarding this clone: Antigen unknown.

Healthy people donating bone marrow made up the donors. A multiplex PCR was run with 60 Vbeta primers and 13 Jbeta primers. Using immunoSEQ multiplex PCR, the repertoire was profiled, and TCRdb retains in-frame clones only, with some absent. Among approximately 130,000 clones listed, about 80% were seen once. V was clipped by 3 bases and J by 1 base, with 8 bases between them. The CDR3 length is 14 residues. Looked up from germline, CDR1 is MRHNA and CDR2 is SNTAGT. The V call is TRBV6-4, the J call TRBJ2-3; a weak D match, TRBD1 (5 bases). The sequence was obtained from a girl aged 2-15 years in good health and CMV-seronegative. Sample: PBMCs. CDR3 coding DNA: TGTGCCAGCAGTGAAAAAGGGGGCACAGATACGCAGTATTTT. Its translation: CASSEKGGTDTQYF.